This TCR beta chain was observed in a study of identical twins. cDNA molecules carried unique molecular identifiers, and template switching added a universal primer site. MiXCR was run by TCRdb on the 5' RACE reads, yielding one entry per CDR3 protein. The sample shows 1,800,000 or so distinct CDR3 sequences, under 35% of them seen only once. Germline CDR1 and CDR2: MDHEN and SYDVKM. The J segment lost 10 bases and the V segment lost 5 bases, leaving 7 bases of the junction unmatched. The CDR3 has 15 amino acids. Study-wide results and limits: Insertions were reduced in abundant cord blood beta clonotypes but not in memory repertoires. Twins shared out-of-frame alpha sequences with excess low generation probability.

This clonotype was seen a handful of times. The antigen remains unidentified. The sample consisted of cord blood. The sequence derives from a newborn girl in good health. The chain uses TRBV28 and TRBJ2-1; 14 positions match TRBD2. DNA for the CDR3: TGTGCCAGCAGTAGACTAGCGGGAGGGCCAAAGGAGCAGTTCTTC. Its protein product is CASSRLAGGPKEQFF.